This TCR beta chain was observed in a study of T cells in Graves' hyperthyroidism and ophthalmopathy. Study conclusions and caveats: Ophthalmopathy was predicted by the model a median of about six months ahead of onset.

Amplification yielded TCR beta CDR3 regions, with RNA transcripts as the source. With the HTBI primer set, the TCR CDR3 went through a first round of RT-PCR. TCRdb re-called the multiplex PCR reads with MiXCR, one entry per CDR3 protein. Found here are hundreds of thousands of distinct CDR3 sequences, approximately 15% of them singletons; the top ten hold less than 6%. This clonotype was recorded many times. Antigen: not known. The CDR3 consists of 16 residues. Germline V gene data show CDR1 as MDHEN and CDR2 as SYDVKM. V was pared by 2 bases and J by 5 bases, with 8 bases of the junction left unmatched.

This TCR was recovered from a woman aged 25-40 years with Graves' hyperthyroidism that later progressed to Graves' ophthalmopathy. Sequenced: blood. V is TRBV28 and J is TRBJ2-5; 10 nucleotides align to TRBD1. This CDR3 is CASSLPSTGGGETQYF. CDR3 DNA: TGTGCCAGCAGTTTACCTTCGACAGGGGGCGGGGAGACCCAGTACTTC.